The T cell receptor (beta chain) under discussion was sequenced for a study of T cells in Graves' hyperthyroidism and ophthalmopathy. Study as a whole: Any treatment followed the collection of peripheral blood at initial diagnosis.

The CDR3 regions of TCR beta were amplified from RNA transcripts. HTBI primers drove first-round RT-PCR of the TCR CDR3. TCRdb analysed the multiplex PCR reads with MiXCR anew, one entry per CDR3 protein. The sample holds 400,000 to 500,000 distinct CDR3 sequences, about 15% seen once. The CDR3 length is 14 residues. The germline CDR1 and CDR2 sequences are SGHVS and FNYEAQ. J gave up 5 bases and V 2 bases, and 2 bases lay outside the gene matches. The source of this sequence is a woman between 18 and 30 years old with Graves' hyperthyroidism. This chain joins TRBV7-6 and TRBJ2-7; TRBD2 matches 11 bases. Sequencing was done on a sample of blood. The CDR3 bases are TGTGCCAGCAGCTTACTAGCGGGAGGTCACGAGCAGTACTTC. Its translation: CASSLLAGGHEQYF.